The entry below describes one T cell receptor (beta chain). This sample also contains other DNA sequences that code for the same CDR3. The data were taken from a study of blood T cell repertoires in COVID-19. Study summary: Samples taken during acute and convalescent COVID-19 were collected in the United States, Italy and Spain. Nucleic acid was either cDNA or gDNA, and it came from T cells, B-cell-depleted T cells, or PBMCs.

Germline assignment: CDR1 SEHNR and CDR2 FQNEAQ (reference sequence). The CDR3 sequence is 13 residues long. Deletions cut 2 bases from V and 0 bases from J, with 4 bases between. Authors' data handling: Reference gene primer amplification yielded estimated nucleated cell counts. Repertoires were generated with immunoSEQ multiplex PCR, while TCRdb's copy carries only in-frame clones and drops some. The D gene and trimming were derived from the DNA, and the V and J assignments and clone size from that table. The table has around 99,000 clones, approximately 88% seen once. Sample: peripheral blood. The chain recombines TRBV7-9 with TRBJ1-1; D is undetermined. The sequence derives from a man aged 40-49 years with active or convalescent COVID-19. In DNA, the CDR3 is TGTGCCAGCAGCTTATCAGTGAACACTGAAGCTTTCTTT. Protein product: CASSLSVNTEAFF.